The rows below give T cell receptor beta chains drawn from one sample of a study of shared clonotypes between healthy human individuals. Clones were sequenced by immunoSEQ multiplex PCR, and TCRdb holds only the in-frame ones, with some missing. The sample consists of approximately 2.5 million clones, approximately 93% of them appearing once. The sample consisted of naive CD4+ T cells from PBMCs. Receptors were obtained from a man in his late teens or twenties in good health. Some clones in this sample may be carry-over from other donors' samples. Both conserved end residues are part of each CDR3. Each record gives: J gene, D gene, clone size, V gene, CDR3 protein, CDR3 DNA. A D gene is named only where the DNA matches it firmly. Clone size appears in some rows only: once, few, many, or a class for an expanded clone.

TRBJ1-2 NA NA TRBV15 CATSPLRGTTSWYGYTF TGTGCCACCAGCCCCTTGCGGGGGACTACATCATGGTATGGCTACACCTTC
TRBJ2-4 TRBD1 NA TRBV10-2 CASSESTGGSEYF TGCGCCAGCAGTGAGTCAACAGGGGGAAGTGAGTACTTC
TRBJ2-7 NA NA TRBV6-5 CASTQGRDRSYEQYF TGTGCCAGCACCCAAGGGCGGGACCGCTCCTACGAGCAGTACTTC
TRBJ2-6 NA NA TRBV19 CACQGSSSGANVLTF TGTGCCTGTCAGGGGTCGAGCTCTGGGGCCAACGTCCTGACTTTC
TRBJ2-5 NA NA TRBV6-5 CASRRTVQETQYF TGTGCCAGCAGACGGACCGTTCAGGAGACCCAGTACTTC
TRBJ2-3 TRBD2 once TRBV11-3 CASSLSGSTGDTQYF TGTGCCAGCAGCTTAAGCGGGAGTACCGGAGATACGCAGTATTTT
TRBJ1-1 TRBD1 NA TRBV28 CASSRQGVGEAFF TGTGCCAGCAGCAGACAGGGAGTGGGCGAAGCTTTCTTT
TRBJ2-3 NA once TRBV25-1 CASSDAGPSTDTQYF TGTGCCAGCAGTGACGCGGGACCTAGCACAGATACGCAGTATTTT
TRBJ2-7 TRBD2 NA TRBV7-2 CASSPRGVASGSYEQYF TGTGCCAGCAGCCCCCGGGGGGTGGCTAGCGGATCCTACGAGCAGTACTTC
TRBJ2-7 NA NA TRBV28 CASKKGYYEQYF TGTGCCAGCAAGAAGGGGTACTACGAGCAGTACTTC
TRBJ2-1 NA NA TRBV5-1 CASSLKPVGGSYNEQFF TGCGCCAGCAGCTTGAAGCCCGTCGGGGGCTCCTACAATGAGCAGTTCTTC
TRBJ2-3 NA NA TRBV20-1 CSANQGYTQYF TGCAGTGCTAACCAAGGGTATACGCAGTATTTT
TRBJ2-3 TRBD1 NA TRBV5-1 CASSFRGSPTDTQYF TGCGCCAGCAGCTTCAGGGGGTCGCCAACAGATACGCAGTATTTT
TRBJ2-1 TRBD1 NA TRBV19 CASSIVGDRGIDEQFF TGTGCCAGTAGTATAGTAGGGGACAGGGGAATCGATGAGCAGTTCTTC
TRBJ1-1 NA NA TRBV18 CASSPGGGNTEAFF TGTGCCAGCTCCCCCGGGGGGGGAAACACTGAAGCTTTCTTT
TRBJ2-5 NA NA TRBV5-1 CASSLAFDLGQETQYF TGCGCCAGCAGCTTGGCGTTCGATTTGGGGCAAGAGACCCAGTACTTC
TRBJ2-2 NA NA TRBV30 CAWSVLDSRYTGELFF TGTGCCTGGAGTGTACTCGACAGCCGGTACACCGGGGAGCTGTTTTTT
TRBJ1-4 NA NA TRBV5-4 CASSPGGRNEKLFF TGTGCCAGCAGCCCAGGCGGACGGAATGAAAAACTGTTTTTT
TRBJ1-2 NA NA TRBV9 CASSADPGELNGYTF TGTGCCAGCAGCGCCGACCCCGGGGAATTGAATGGCTACACCTTC
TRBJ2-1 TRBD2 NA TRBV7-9 CASSLGTSGNEQFF TGTGCCAGCAGCTTGGGGACTAGCGGGAATGAGCAGTTCTTC
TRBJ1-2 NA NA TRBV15 CATSRGGLDYGYTF TGTGCCACCAGCAGAGGAGGGCTTGACTATGGCTACACCTTC
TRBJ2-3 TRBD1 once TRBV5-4 CASSSDRVADTQYF TGTGCCAGCAGCTCTGACAGGGTAGCAGATACGCAGTATTTT
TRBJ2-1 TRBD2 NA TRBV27 CASSLKWGLAGDYNEQFF TGTGCCAGCAGTTTAAAGTGGGGACTAGCGGGAGACTACAATGAGCAGTTCTTC
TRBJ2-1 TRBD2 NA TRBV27 CASSPPTSLYNEQFF TGTGCCAGCAGTCCGCCGACTAGCCTCTACAATGAGCAGTTCTTC
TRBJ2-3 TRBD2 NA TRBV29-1 CSVERTSGDTDTQYF TGCAGCGTCGAACGGACTAGCGGGGACACAGATACGCAGTATTTT
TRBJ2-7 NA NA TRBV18 CASSPASTYEQYF TGTGCCAGCTCACCAGCCAGTACGTACGAGCAGTACTTC
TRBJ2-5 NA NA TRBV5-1 CASTRGFGETQYF TGCGCCAGCACCAGGGGATTTGGGGAGACCCAGTACTTC
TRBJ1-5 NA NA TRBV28 CASSTNTEGLNQPQHF TGTGCCAGCAGCACGAATACGGAGGGCCTAAATCAGCCCCAGCATTTT
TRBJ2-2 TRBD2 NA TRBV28 CASEGTSGYTGELFF TGTGCCAGCGAGGGGACTAGCGGCTACACCGGGGAGCTGTTTTTT
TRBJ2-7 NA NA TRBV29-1 CSVGEGVRTSEQYF TGCAGCGTTGGGGAGGGGGTGAGGACTTCCGAGCAGTACTTC
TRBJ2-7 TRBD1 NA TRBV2 CASKGQALSYEQYF TGTGCCAGCAAAGGACAGGCTCTCTCCTACGAGCAGTACTTC
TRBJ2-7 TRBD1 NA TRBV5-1 CASSLVQGAILGEQYF TGCGCCAGCAGCTTGGTTCAGGGGGCGATTTTGGGCGAGCAGTACTTC